This T cell receptor beta chain derives from a study of blood T cell repertoires in COVID-19. The overall study: Sites across the United States, Italy and Spain contributed samples from acute and convalescent COVID-19.

In the 2 weeks before study entry, exposed participants met a COVID-19 case, which was PCR-confirmed or clinician-diagnosed. V was pared by 2 bases and J by 3 bases, with 10 bases of the junction left unmatched. The CDR3 length is 16 residues. The germline CDR1 and CDR2 sequences are SGDLS and YYNGEE. Produced via immunoSEQ multiplex PCR; TCRdb's table is partial and in-frame only. Of some 340,000 clones listed, 85% to 95% are singletons. The chain carries TRBV9 and TRBJ2-7; 8 bases match TRBD2. Material for sequencing was PBMCs or T cells enriched from blood (not recorded which). This receptor was taken from a woman under 40 who had been exposed to COVID-19. CDR3 coding DNA: TGTGCCAGCAGCGTCGGTTCGGGGACTAGGAACTACGAGCAGTACTTC. Translated: CASSVGSGTRNYEQYF.